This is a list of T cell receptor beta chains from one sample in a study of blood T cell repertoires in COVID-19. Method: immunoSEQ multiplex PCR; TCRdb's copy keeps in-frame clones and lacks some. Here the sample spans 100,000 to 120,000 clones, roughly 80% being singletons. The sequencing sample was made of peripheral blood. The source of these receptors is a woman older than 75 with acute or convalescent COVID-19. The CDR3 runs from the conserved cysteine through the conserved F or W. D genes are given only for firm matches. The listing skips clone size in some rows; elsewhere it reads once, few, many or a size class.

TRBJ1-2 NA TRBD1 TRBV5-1 CASSSDPGQTYGYTF TGCGCCAGCAGCAGTGATCCGGGACAGACCTATGGCTACACCTTC
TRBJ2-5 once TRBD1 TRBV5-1 CASSLAGQPQETQYF TGCGCCAGCAGCTTGGCGGGACAGCCCCAAGAGACCCAGTACTTC
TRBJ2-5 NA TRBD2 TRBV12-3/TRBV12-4 CASSFSGGSQYF TGTGCCAGCAGTTTTAGCGGGGGGTCCCAGTACTTC
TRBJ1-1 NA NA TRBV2 CASSRDRNTEAFF TGTGCCAGCAGTCGTGACAGGAACACTGAAGCTTTCTTT
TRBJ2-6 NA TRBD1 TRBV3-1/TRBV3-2 CASSQVLLGYRQGYSGANVLTF TGTGCCAGCAGCCAAGTGCTCCTCGGGTACAGACAGGGATACTCTGGGGCCAACGTCCTGACTTTC
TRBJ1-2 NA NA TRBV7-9 CASSLAGALYGYTF TGTGCCAGCAGCTTAGCTGGGGCCCTCTATGGCTACACCTTC
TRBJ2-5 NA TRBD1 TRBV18 CASSPSQGARETQYF TGTGCCAGCTCACCATCACAGGGGGCGCGGGAGACCCAGTACTTC
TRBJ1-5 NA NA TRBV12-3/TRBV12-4 CASSTRSQPQHF TGTGCCAGCAGCACCCGGAGTCAGCCCCAGCATTTT
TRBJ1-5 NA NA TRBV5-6 CASSFLSGNQPQHF TGTGCCAGCAGCTTCCTATCCGGGAATCAGCCCCAGCATTTT
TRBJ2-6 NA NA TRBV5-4 CASSLSNLGANVLTF TGTGCCAGCAGCCTTAGTAACCTGGGGGCCAACGTCCTGACTTTC